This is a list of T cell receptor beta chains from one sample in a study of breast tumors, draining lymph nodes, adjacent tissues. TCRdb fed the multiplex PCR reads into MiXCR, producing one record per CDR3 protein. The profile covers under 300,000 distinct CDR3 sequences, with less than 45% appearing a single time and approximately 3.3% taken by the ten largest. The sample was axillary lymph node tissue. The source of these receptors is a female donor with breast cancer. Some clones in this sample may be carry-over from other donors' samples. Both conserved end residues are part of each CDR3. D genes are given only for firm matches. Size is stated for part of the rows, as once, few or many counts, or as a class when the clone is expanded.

CDR3 DNA: TGTGCCAGCAGCACCCACAGGGGCTCTGGAAACACCATATATTTT
CDR3 protein: CASSTHRGSGNTIYF
clone size: few
CDR3 length: 15
J gene: TRBJ1-3
D gene: TRBD1
V gene: TRBV13

CDR3 DNA: TGTGCCAGTAGTAGTCGGGGGCCCGGGAACACCATATATTTT
CDR3 protein: CASSSRGPGNTIYF
clone size: many
CDR3 length: 14
J gene: TRBJ1-3
D gene: NA
V gene: TRBV19

CDR3 DNA: TGTGCCAGCAGCTGGTTGTTCGGGGGCACAGATACGCAGTATTTT
CDR3 protein: CASSWLFGGTDTQYF
clone size: many
CDR3 length: 15
J gene: TRBJ2-3
D gene: NA
V gene: TRBV14

CDR3 DNA: TGTGCCACCAGTGATTTGGGCCTCGGGGCCGGGGAGCTGTTTTTT
CDR3 protein: CATSDLGLGAGELFF
clone size: many
CDR3 length: 15
J gene: TRBJ2-2
D gene: NA
V gene: TRBV24-1

CDR3 DNA: TGTGCCATCAGTGAAGGCAGTAATTCACCCCTCCACTTT
CDR3 protein: CAISEGSNSPLHF
clone size: NA
CDR3 length: 13
J gene: TRBJ1-6
D gene: NA
V gene: TRBV10-3

CDR3 DNA: TGTGCCAGCATCGCGGAGCGAAACACCATATATTTT
CDR3 protein: CASIAERNTIYF
clone size: NA
CDR3 length: 12
J gene: TRBJ1-3
D gene: NA
V gene: TRBV6-4

CDR3 DNA: TGTGCCAGCAGCCCATTGGACAGGGGCACAGATACGCAGTATTTT
CDR3 protein: CASSPLDRGTDTQYF
clone size: many
CDR3 length: 15
J gene: TRBJ2-3
D gene: TRBD1
V gene: TRBV7-8

CDR3 DNA: TGTGCCAGCAGTTTAAACTCTGGGGCCAACGTCCTGACTTTC
CDR3 protein: CASSLNSGANVLTF
clone size: many
CDR3 length: 14
J gene: TRBJ2-6
D gene: NA
V gene: TRBV12-3/TRBV12-4

CDR3 DNA: TGTGCCACCAGTGACAGGGTAGGATATGGCTACACCTTC
CDR3 protein: CATSDRVGYGYTF
clone size: many
CDR3 length: 13
J gene: TRBJ1-2
D gene: NA
V gene: TRBV24-1

CDR3 DNA: TGCAGCGCCCGAACTAGCGGGAGATACACAGATACGCAGTATTTT
CDR3 protein: CSARTSGRYTDTQYF
clone size: many
CDR3 length: 15
J gene: TRBJ2-3
D gene: TRBD2
V gene: TRBV29-1

CDR3 DNA: TGTGCCAGCAGCAAAGATACTCAGGGGGATCAGCCCCAGCATTTT
CDR3 protein: CASSKDTQGDQPQHF
clone size: NA
CDR3 length: 15
J gene: TRBJ1-5
D gene: TRBD1
V gene: TRBV5-5

CDR3 DNA: TGTGCCAGCAGCCCCGGGACTAGCGGGAACGAAAAACTGTTTTTT
CDR3 protein: CASSPGTSGNEKLFF
clone size: NA
CDR3 length: 15
J gene: TRBJ1-4
D gene: NA
V gene: TRBV6-4

CDR3 DNA: TGTGCCAGCAGTTACTTATCCGGGACACTTTCCTACGAGCAGTACTTC
CDR3 protein: CASSYLSGTLSYEQYF
clone size: many
CDR3 length: 16
J gene: TRBJ2-7
D gene: NA
V gene: TRBV6-5

CDR3 DNA: TGTGCCAGCTCACCAACCGGACAGCCAAACTACGAGCAGTACTTC
CDR3 protein: CASSPTGQPNYEQYF
clone size: NA
CDR3 length: 15
J gene: TRBJ2-7
D gene: NA
V gene: TRBV18

CDR3 DNA: TGCGCCAGCAGCCAGGGAACCAGGGAGGTCGGCTATGGCTACACCTTC
CDR3 protein: CASSQGTREVGYGYTF
clone size: many
CDR3 length: 16
J gene: TRBJ1-2
D gene: NA
V gene: TRBV4-3

CDR3 DNA: TGTGCCAGCAGCTTTGTCCCAGCGGGGAACTCCTACGAGCAGTACTTC
CDR3 protein: CASSFVPAGNSYEQYF
clone size: many
CDR3 length: 16
J gene: TRBJ2-7
D gene: TRBD2
V gene: TRBV7-8

CDR3 DNA: TGCGCCAGCGGAAGGGTAGGGCTCGGTCAGCCCCAGCATTTT
CDR3 protein: CASGRVGLGQPQHF
clone size: many
CDR3 length: 14
J gene: TRBJ1-5
D gene: NA
V gene: TRBV4-1

CDR3 DNA: TGTGCCAGCAGCGGATTAGCGGGAGGGAATCCTTACGAGCAGTACTTC
CDR3 protein: CASSGLAGGNPYEQYF
clone size: many
CDR3 length: 16
J gene: TRBJ2-7
D gene: TRBD2
V gene: TRBV9

CDR3 DNA: TGTGCCAGCATTTTACAGTCTGGGGCCAACGTCCTGACTTTC
CDR3 protein: CASILQSGANVLTF
clone size: NA
CDR3 length: 14
J gene: TRBJ2-6
D gene: NA
V gene: TRBV2

CDR3 DNA: TGCAGTGCATATGAGGGGGCCCTCGGGGTCCCAGATACGCAGTATTTT
CDR3 protein: CSAYEGALGVPDTQYF
clone size: many
CDR3 length: 16
J gene: TRBJ2-3
D gene: TRBD1
V gene: TRBV20-1

CDR3 DNA: TGTGCCTTTGGGACAGCCAGGGATCAGCCCCAGCATTTT
CDR3 protein: CAFGTARDQPQHF
clone size: many
CDR3 length: 13
J gene: TRBJ1-5
D gene: TRBD1
V gene: TRBV30

CDR3 DNA: TGTGCCAGCAGTTACTCAAGGCAGGGACAGGGGGCAGGTCAGCCCCAGCATTTT
CDR3 protein: CASSYSRQGQGAGQPQHF
clone size: many
CDR3 length: 18
J gene: TRBJ1-5
D gene: TRBD1
V gene: TRBV6-6

CDR3 DNA: TGTGCCAGTAGTATGGGGGACAGGGACACCGGGGAGCTGTTTTTT
CDR3 protein: CASSMGDRDTGELFF
clone size: NA
CDR3 length: 15
J gene: TRBJ2-2
D gene: TRBD1
V gene: TRBV19

CDR3 DNA: TGCAGCGCACAGGGGACCTACGAGCAGTACTTC
CDR3 protein: CSAQGTYEQYF
clone size: NA
CDR3 length: 11
J gene: TRBJ2-7
D gene: TRBD1
V gene: TRBV29-1

CDR3 DNA: TGTGCCACCAGCAGTGAACAGTCCACCGGGGAGCTGTTTTTT
CDR3 protein: CATSSEQSTGELFF
clone size: once
CDR3 length: 14
J gene: TRBJ2-2
D gene: NA
V gene: TRBV15

CDR3 DNA: TGTGCCAGCAGCGCGACTCCCACCGGGGAGCTGTTTTTT
CDR3 protein: CASSATPTGELFF
clone size: many
CDR3 length: 13
J gene: TRBJ2-2
D gene: NA
V gene: TRBV9

CDR3 DNA: TGCGCCAGCAAACCCAGGACTAGCGGGAGTTGGACCGGGGAGCTGTTTTTT
CDR3 protein: CASKPRTSGSWTGELFF
clone size: many
CDR3 length: 17
J gene: TRBJ2-2
D gene: TRBD2
V gene: TRBV5-1

CDR3 DNA: TGTGCCACCAGTGCTAGGGGCGCAGATACGCAGTATTTT
CDR3 protein: CATSARGADTQYF
clone size: many
CDR3 length: 13
J gene: TRBJ2-3
D gene: NA
V gene: TRBV24-1

CDR3 DNA: TGTGCCTGCAGCCCGGACAGGGCTCGGAGTTTTCTCCTCCACTTT
CDR3 protein: CACSPDRARSFLLHF
clone size: NA
CDR3 length: 15
J gene: TRBJ1-6
D gene: TRBD1
V gene: TRBV28

CDR3 DNA: TGTGCCAGCAGTGCTCCTAGCGGGGGGTACAAAGAGACCCAGTACTTC
CDR3 protein: CASSAPSGGYKETQYF
clone size: many
CDR3 length: 16
J gene: TRBJ2-5
D gene: TRBD2
V gene: TRBV6-5

CDR3 DNA: TGCAGTGCCGCGGACAGGGGGACGTCACCCCTCCACTTT
CDR3 protein: CSAADRGTSPLHF
clone size: NA
CDR3 length: 13
J gene: TRBJ1-6
D gene: TRBD1
V gene: TRBV20-1

CDR3 DNA: TGCGCCAGCAGCCAGGGTCACAATGAAAAACTGTTTTTT
CDR3 protein: CASSQGHNEKLFF
clone size: many
CDR3 length: 13
J gene: TRBJ1-4
D gene: NA
V gene: TRBV4-3

CDR3 DNA: TGCGCCAGCAGAATTTCAGGACAGGGGAGGGTTGATGAGCAGTTCTTC
CDR3 protein: CASRISGQGRVDEQFF
clone size: many
CDR3 length: 16
J gene: TRBJ2-1
D gene: TRBD1
V gene: TRBV5-1

CDR3 DNA: TGCAGTGCTAGACGGGGACTAGCGATCTACGAGCAGTACTTC
CDR3 protein: CSARRGLAIYEQYF
clone size: many
CDR3 length: 14
J gene: TRBJ2-7
D gene: TRBD2
V gene: TRBV20-1

CDR3 DNA: TGTGCCAGCAGCCGGACGGACCGTAATGAAAAACTGTTTTTT
CDR3 protein: CASSRTDRNEKLFF
clone size: once
CDR3 length: 14
J gene: TRBJ1-4
D gene: NA
V gene: TRBV7-9

CDR3 DNA: TGTGCCAGCAGCTTAGGAGCAGGCCCCGTCGAGGGCTACACCTTC
CDR3 protein: CASSLGAGPVEGYTF
clone size: many
CDR3 length: 15
J gene: TRBJ1-2
D gene: NA
V gene: TRBV7-9

CDR3 DNA: TGCAGTGTCACAGGGGGCAACATTCAAGAGACCCAGTACTTC
CDR3 protein: CSVTGGNIQETQYF
clone size: NA
CDR3 length: 14
J gene: TRBJ2-5
D gene: TRBD1
V gene: TRBV20-1

CDR3 DNA: TGTGCCAGCAGCGGTAGCGGGGGACCGGGGGAGACCATATATTTT
CDR3 protein: CASSGSGGPGETIYF
clone size: NA
CDR3 length: 15
J gene: TRBJ1-3
D gene: NA
V gene: TRBV9

CDR3 DNA: TGCGCCAGCAGCCAGGGACTAAGGAATACGCAGTATTTT
CDR3 protein: CASSQGLRNTQYF
clone size: many
CDR3 length: 13
J gene: TRBJ2-3
D gene: TRBD2
V gene: TRBV4-3

CDR3 DNA: TGCGCCAGCAGCAGTTGGGGGCGGGACAGGGGCAATGAGCAGTTCTTC
CDR3 protein: CASSSWGRDRGNEQFF
clone size: NA
CDR3 length: 16
J gene: TRBJ2-1
D gene: TRBD1
V gene: TRBV5-1

CDR3 DNA: TGTGCCAGCACTAAAGGACAGGGACGTGGCTACACCTTC
CDR3 protein: CASTKGQGRGYTF
clone size: many
CDR3 length: 13
J gene: TRBJ1-2
D gene: TRBD1
V gene: TRBV6-6

CDR3 DNA: TGTGCCAGCAGTCACCTCGGGGGGCACGAGCAGTACTTC
CDR3 protein: CASSHLGGHEQYF
clone size: few
CDR3 length: 13
J gene: TRBJ2-7
D gene: NA
V gene: TRBV6-6

CDR3 DNA: TGTGCCAGCAGTAGACCGGGACTAGGTTTGGATACGCAGTATTTT
CDR3 protein: CASSRPGLGLDTQYF
clone size: many
CDR3 length: 15
J gene: TRBJ2-3
D gene: TRBD2
V gene: TRBV11-3

CDR3 DNA: TGTGCCAGCTCACCTCTTTTAGATACGCAGTATTTT
CDR3 protein: CASSPLLDTQYF
clone size: few
CDR3 length: 12
J gene: TRBJ2-3
D gene: NA
V gene: TRBV18

CDR3 DNA: TGTGCCAGCGGCTCCCCGGGACAGGGGGAACATACGCAGTTCTTC
CDR3 protein: CASGSPGQGEHTQFF
clone size: once
CDR3 length: 15
J gene: TRBJ2-1
D gene: TRBD1
V gene: TRBV7-2

CDR3 DNA: TGCAGTGCCCCACAGAACACCGGGGCTGCTAATGAAAAACTGTTTTTT
CDR3 protein: CSAPQNTGAANEKLFF
clone size: NA
CDR3 length: 16
J gene: TRBJ1-4
D gene: NA
V gene: TRBV20-1

CDR3 DNA: TGTGCCAGCAGCCTAGGCGGGGCAGCGGTCTCCTACGAGCAGTACTTC
CDR3 protein: CASSLGGAAVSYEQYF
clone size: many
CDR3 length: 16
J gene: TRBJ2-7
D gene: NA
V gene: TRBV11-2

CDR3 DNA: TGCGCCAGCAGCTTGGTATACTCCTACGAGCAGTACTTC
CDR3 protein: CASSLVYSYEQYF
clone size: many
CDR3 length: 13
J gene: TRBJ2-7
D gene: NA
V gene: TRBV5-1

CDR3 DNA: TGTGCCAGCAGCTCGGAGAATGAGCAGTTCTTC
CDR3 protein: CASSSENEQFF
clone size: many
CDR3 length: 11
J gene: TRBJ2-1
D gene: NA
V gene: TRBV7-6

CDR3 DNA: TGTGCCAGCAGCGCAGGACGGATGACCACTGAAGCTTTCTTT
CDR3 protein: CASSAGRMTTEAFF
clone size: NA
CDR3 length: 14
J gene: TRBJ1-1
D gene: NA
V gene: TRBV11-2

CDR3 DNA: TGTGCCAGCGCCGGGGGCTCTGGAAACACCATATATTTT
CDR3 protein: CASAGGSGNTIYF
clone size: many
CDR3 length: 13
J gene: TRBJ1-3
D gene: NA
V gene: TRBV5-5

CDR3 DNA: TGTGCCAGCACCTTCGGGGCCAGGGTCACAGATACGCAGTATTTT
CDR3 protein: CASTFGARVTDTQYF
clone size: NA
CDR3 length: 15
J gene: TRBJ2-3
D gene: NA
V gene: TRBV12-3/TRBV12-4

CDR3 DNA: TGTGCCAGTAGTATAGACTTACGGGGCTACGAGCAGTACTTC
CDR3 protein: CASSIDLRGYEQYF
clone size: many
CDR3 length: 14
J gene: TRBJ2-7
D gene: NA
V gene: TRBV19

CDR3 DNA: TGTGCCAGCAGTGAAGCCCAGGGTGTCCAGCCCCAGCATTTT
CDR3 protein: CASSEAQGVQPQHF
clone size: NA
CDR3 length: 14
J gene: TRBJ1-5
D gene: NA
V gene: TRBV28